Presented here are 16 T cell receptor beta chains from one specimen sequenced in a study of blood T cell repertoires in COVID-19 (dated by TCRdb to the early 2020s). The method was the immunoSEQ multiplex PCR assay. TCRdb retrieved this table from immuneACCESS and kept in-frame rearrangements only. Not all clones are present; in checked studies, unresolved V genes account for under half, and no reason is known for the remainder. This sample holds approximately 50,000 clones; approximately 88% were observed only once. In total, the top ten clones hold over 15% of the sample. The material sequenced was peripheral blood. The origin of the receptors is a man in his sixties or seventies with active COVID-19.

The chain joins TRBV7-6 to TRBJ2-3; 8 nucleotides match TRBD2. This CDR3 is 15 amino acids long. Per the germline V gene, CDR1 is SGHVS and CDR2 is FNYEAQ. V dropped 1 base and J dropped 5; count of bases not matched to a gene: 5. The CDR3 region is CASSLETGGQDTQYF. The CDR3 DNA follows: TGTGCCAGCAGCTTAGAGACGGGAGGGCAAGATACGCAGTATTTT.

The chain carries TRBV28 and TRBJ1-2; D might be TRBD1 (5 bases). Trimming shortened V by 7 bases and J by 8 bases, and 17 bases separated the two germline ends. CDR1 is MDHEN, CDR2 SYDVKM, per germline. The CDR3 extends over 13 amino acids. The CDR3 loop reads CASIPPSGWGYTF. CDR3 nucleotides: TGTGCCAGCATCCCTCCCTCAGGGTGGGGCTACACCTTC.

The rearrangement joins TRBV7-2 to TRBJ1-5; TRBD1 is a possible D gene (6 bases). Germline-derived CDR1 and CDR2 are SGHTA and FQGNSA. Trimming cost V 3 bases and J 5 bases, with 11 bases left between them. The CDR3 consists of 14 residues. The CDR3 coding sequence is TGTGCCAGCAGCTTGGGGGGGGCATATCAGCCCCAGCATTTT. Protein sequence: CASSLGGAYQPQHF.

V gene TRBV21-1 combines with J gene TRBJ1-1. TRBV21-1 is deemed a pseudogene. CDR3 size: 15 residues. This CDR3 reads CASRPGRGRDTEAFF. For the CDR3, the DNA is TGTGCCAGCAGGCCCGGCCGGGGGAGGGATACTGAAGCTTTCTTT.

This rearrangement joins TRBV7-2 to TRBJ2-5; maybe TRBD2 (5 bases). The germline gives CDR1 SGHTA, CDR2 FQGNSA. V lost 2 bases to trimming and J lost 0 bases, with 10 bases between them. The CDR3 totals 15 residues. The CDR3 DNA follows: TGTGCCAGCAGCTTAATAGCGCCCTACCAAGAGACCCAGTACTTC. Its translation: CASSLIAPYQETQYF.

The genes are TRBV5-4 and TRBJ1-1; 7 positions match TRBD1. Germline CDR1 is SGHNT and CDR2 is YYREEE (reference sequence). The CDR3 length is 16 residues. V shed 1 base, J shed 1 base, and the junction held 7 bases outside the gene matches. CDR3 sequence reads: CASSLSSRGRNTEAFF. The CDR3 nucleotides read TGTGCCAGCAGCTTGTCAAGTAGGGGGCGGAACACTGAAGCTTTCTTT.

The J gene is TRBJ2-7, the V gene TRBV11-1, with TRBD2 identical over 10 bases. The CDR3 sequence is 15 residues long. V was clipped by 5 bases and J by 7 bases; unmatched bases: 11. Germline values: CDR1 SGHAT, CDR2 FQDESV (reference sequence). Written as DNA, the CDR3 is TGTGCCAGCAGCCCAGGAGCGGGAGGGCGGAGGGAGCAGTACTTC. It is translated as CASSPGAGGRREQYF.

Here the CDR3 reads CASSWTGTGGYEQYF. The CDR3 DNA sequence: TGTGCCAGCAGCTGGACCGGGACAGGGGGTTACGAGCAGTACTTC. The V and J genes are TRBV7-2 and TRBJ2-7; 11 nucleotides line up with TRBD1. The CDR3 has 15 residues. The trim removed 4 bases at V and 4 bases at J, leaving 6 bases unmatched. Germline CDR1 and CDR2: SGHTA and FQGNSA.

The chain carries TRBV4-2 and TRBJ2-7, with TRBD2 identical over 16 bases. The CDR3 has 17 residues. Per germline, CDR1 LGHNA and CDR2 YNFKEQ. V shed 4 bases and J 2 bases; nucleotides not matched to a gene: 5. Here the CDR3 reads CASSRGTSGRATYEQYF. The DNA of the CDR3 is TGTGCCAGCAGCCGGGGGACTAGCGGGAGGGCAACCTACGAGCAGTACTTC.

This clone was detected once. The rearrangement links TRBV2 to TRBJ1-2, with D uncertain. V dropped 8 bases and J dropped 7 bases, with 8 bases sitting between them. Per germline, CDR1 SNHLY and CDR2 FYNNEI. The CDR3 runs to 10 residues. DNA of the CDR3: TGTGCCAGCGGCGGACTTGGCTACACCTTC. The encoded protein is CASGGLGYTF.

The chain joins TRBV5-4 to TRBJ2-7; no clear D. CDR1 and CDR2 from the germline V gene are SGHNT and YYREEE (reference sequence). V was clipped by 0 bases and J by 3 bases, with 16 bases between them. The CDR3 contains 16 residues. CDR3 protein: CASSLGIGSTHYEQYF. The DNA of the CDR3 is TGTGCCAGCAGCTTGGGTATCGGGTCGACCCACTACGAGCAGTACTTC.

The chain joins TRBV7-2 to TRBJ1-2; D is unclear. Per the germline V gene, CDR1 is SGHTA and CDR2 is FQGNSA. This CDR3 has 14 amino acids. The V end lost 2 bases, the J end lost 4 bases, and 11 bases lay between the germline ends. The chain's CDR3 is CASSLSPAGYGYTF. DNA of the CDR3: TGTGCCAGCAGCTTATCCCCGGCAGGCTATGGCTACACCTTC.

The chain combines TRBV7-9 with TRBJ2-5, with TRBD1 matching over 7 bases. Germline V gives CDR1 SEHNR, CDR2 FQNEAQ (reference sequence). This CDR3 is built from 14 residues. After removal of 5 bases from V and 1 base from J, the junction contained 4 bases not matched to a gene. The CDR3 sequence: CASSPQGSQETQYF. As DNA, the CDR3 is TGTGCCAGCAGCCCACAGGGGAGCCAAGAGACCCAGTACTTC.

The V call is TRBV2, the J call TRBJ2-6; no firm D call. Germline CDR1 and CDR2: SNHLY and FYNNEI. Between the trimmed V and J ends, which lost 5 bases and 1 base, there was a span of 12 bases. There are 16 residues in the CDR3. DNA for the CDR3: TGTGCCAGCAGTCATATACAGCAATCTGGGGCCAACGTCCTGACTTTC. The encoded protein is CASSHIQQSGANVLTF.

The chain couples TRBV28 to TRBJ2-3; TRBD2 matches 11 bases. The CDR3 sequence is 19 residues long. Germline trimming cut 3 bases from V and 5 bases from J; bases unmatched to any gene: 16. Per the germline V gene, CDR1 is MDHEN and CDR2 is SYDVKM. Here the CDR3 DNA reads TGTGCCAGCAGTTTCAGGGGCCTAGCGGGAGGACTCAGTAGAGATACGCAGTATTTT. It translates to CASSFRGLAGGLSRDTQYF. Full variable domain (rest looked up from reference TRBV28 and TRBJ2-3): DVKVTQSSRYLVKRTGEKVFLECVQDMDHENMFWYRQDPGLGLRLIYFSYDVKMKEKGDIPEGYSVSREKKERFSLILESASTNQTSMYLCASSFRGLAGGLSRDTQYFGPGTRLTVL.

This sequence joins TRBV6-5 and TRBJ2-7, with 8 bases that match TRBD2. The CDR3 runs to 14 residues. CDR1 is MNHEY, CDR2 SVGAGI, per germline. With V trimmed by 2 bases and J by 4 bases, 4 bases remained unmatched. This chain's CDR3 is CASSYGGRSYEQYF. CDR3 in DNA: TGTGCCAGCAGTTACGGCGGGAGGTCGTACGAGCAGTACTTC.